This T cell receptor beta chain derives from a study of blood T cell repertoires in COVID-19. Study as a whole: COVID-19 samples, acute and convalescent, were from the United States, Italy and Spain. PBMCs, B-cell-depleted T cells, or T cells were the source of the cDNA or gDNA that made up the material.

J was trimmed by 10 bases and V by 3 bases; bases with no gene match: 3. This CDR3 has 14 residues. The V gene's germline CDR1 is KGHSH and CDR2 LQKENI. In the source study's methods: Quantification of nucleated cells was approximated via reference gene primer amplification. Assay: immunoSEQ multiplex PCR; the TCRdb copy retains only in-frame clones and omits some. V, J and clone size were drawn from that table, and D and trimming were deduced from the DNA. The sample records about 15,000 clones, 75% to 90% being singletons. The clonotype comes from a man of 80 years or more with active or convalescent COVID-19. Sequenced input: peripheral blood. The chain uses TRBV18 and TRBJ1-6, with 10 bases matching TRBD1. The CDR3 region is CASSPDRGQSPLHF. The CDR3 coding sequence is TGTGCCAGCTCACCTGACAGGGGGCAATCACCCCTCCACTTT.